Listed below are T cell receptor beta chains from one sample, sequenced in a study of shared clonotypes between healthy human individuals. Here immunoSEQ multiplex PCR was the method, and the copy in TCRdb shows in-frame clones only, minus some. This table holds just over 2,000,000 clones, roughly 95% found once. Specimen: naive CD8+ T cells sorted from blood. The source is a man younger than 30 in good health. The CDR3 runs from the conserved cysteine through the conserved F or W. Each record gives: D gene, CDR3 length, J gene, V gene, clone size, CDR3 protein, CDR3 DNA. D genes are given only for firm matches. Size tells how often a clone was seen (once, few, many) or the class of an expanded clone, and some rows leave it out.

. 16 TRBJ2-7 TRBV28 . CASTKPGQGISYEQYF TGTGCCAGCACTAAACCGGGGCAGGGGATCTCCTACGAGCAGTACTTC
. 14 TRBJ1-5 TRBV4-1 . CASSLRTQAEPQHF TGCGCCAGCAGCTTACGGACCCAGGCGGAGCCCCAGCATTTT
. 13 TRBJ2-3 TRBV19 once CASSRSTTDTQYF TGTGCCAGTAGTAGAAGTACCACAGATACGCAGTATTTT
. 14 TRBJ2-7 TRBV6-5 . CASTDWGASYEQYF TGTGCCAGCACTGACTGGGGAGCCTCCTACGAGCAGTACTTC
. 15 TRBJ2-3 TRBV7-9 . CASSRIRQRTDTQYF TGTGCCAGCAGCCGTATTAGGCAGCGGACAGATACGCAGTATTTT
. 12 TRBJ1-1 TRBV7-9 once CASSPTVPAAFF TGTGCCAGCAGCCCCACGGTCCCCGCCGCTTTCTTT
. 16 TRBJ2-6 TRBV9 once CASSVSLRDGANVLTF TGTGCCAGCAGCGTAAGTCTCAGGGATGGGGCCAACGTCCTGACTTTC
. 15 TRBJ2-2 TRBV7-9 once CASSASRGGTGELFF TGTGCCAGCAGCGCTTCCCGGGGCGGCACCGGGGAGCTGTTTTTT
. 12 TRBJ2-7 TRBV27 . CASGTLGDEQYF TGTGCCAGCGGAACTCTGGGGGACGAGCAGTACTTC
TRBD2 16 TRBJ2-7 TRBV2 . CASAGLAFDSNYEQYF TGTGCCAGCGCGGGACTAGCTTTTGATAGCAACTACGAGCAGTACTTC
. 13 TRBJ2-7 TRBV7-8 . CASSLAQGYEQYF TGTGCCAGCAGCTTAGCCCAGGGCTACGAGCAGTACTTC
. 15 TRBJ2-7 TRBV4-3 . CASSQYSGPGYEQYF TGCGCCAGCAGCCAATATAGCGGTCCGGGGTACGAGCAGTACTTC
. 14 TRBJ2-1 TRBV27 . CASSLAAYYNEQFF TGTGCCAGCAGTTTAGCAGCTTACTACAATGAGCAGTTCTTC
. 15 TRBJ2-7 TRBV7-2 . CASSAIGASSYEQYF TGTGCCAGCAGCGCGATAGGCGCCAGCTCCTACGAGCAGTACTTC
. 15 TRBJ1-1 TRBV9 . CASSVAEGVNTEAFF TGTGCCAGCAGCGTAGCTGAAGGGGTGAACACTGAAGCTTTCTTT
. 13 TRBJ2-7 TRBV29-1 . CSARSGRSYEQYF TGCAGCGCCCGATCGGGGAGGAGCTACGAGCAGTACTTC
. 17 TRBJ2-1 TRBV7-9 . CASSSSGQPSGYNEQFF TGTGCCAGCAGCTCCTCGGGTCAGCCCAGCGGATACAATGAGCAGTTCTTC
. 12 TRBJ2-3 TRBV2 . CASGDSTDTQYF TGTGCCAGCGGAGATAGCACAGATACGCAGTATTTT
. 15 TRBJ2-1 TRBV4-1 . CASSQRSSKGNEQFF TGCGCCAGCAGCCAAAGATCTAGCAAGGGCAATGAGCAGTTCTTC
TRBD1 14 TRBJ2-7 TRBV2 . CASSAATGVREQYF TGTGCCAGCAGTGCTGCGACAGGGGTGAGGGAGCAGTACTTC
. 13 TRBJ2-7 TRBV19 once CASSISVSYEQYF TGTGCCAGTAGTATCTCCGTTTCCTACGAGCAGTACTTC
. 14 TRBJ1-5 TRBV5-1 . CASSFLGSNQPQHF TGCGCCAGCAGCTTCCTTGGCAGCAATCAGCCCCAGCATTTT
. 15 TRBJ2-1 TRBV7-6 . CASSLFGNSYNEQFF TGTGCCAGCAGCTTATTCGGGAACAGCTACAATGAGCAGTTCTTC
TRBD2 16 TRBJ2-1 TRBV27 . CASSFPGRGVNNEQFF TGTGCCAGCAGTTTCCCTGGGCGGGGGGTAAACAATGAGCAGTTCTTC
. 13 TRBJ2-1 TRBV13 . CASSLTDNNEQFF TGTGCCAGCAGCTTGACAGATAACAATGAGCAGTTCTTC
. 15 TRBJ1-2 TRBV28 . CASSFPDSRPYGYTF TGTGCCAGCAGTTTCCCGGACAGTCGTCCCTATGGCTACACCTTC
TRBD2 17 TRBJ2-5 TRBV18 . CASSLRPPGLESETQYF TGTGCCAGCTCACTTAGACCACCGGGACTAGAATCGGAGACCCAGTACTTC
. 15 TRBJ2-3 TRBV4-3 . CASSQDMNSPVAQYF TGCGCCAGCAGCCAAGACATGAACTCTCCAGTCGCGCAGTATTTT
TRBD1 14 TRBJ2-7 TRBV6-1 . CASIDRGPSYEQYF TGTGCCAGCATCGACAGGGGGCCATCCTACGAGCAGTACTTC
TRBD2 15 TRBJ2-1 TRBV7-9 . CASSPPTGGGNEQFF TGTGCCAGCAGCCCCCCCACTGGGGGGGGCAATGAGCAGTTCTTC
. 14 TRBJ2-5 TRBV30 . CAWGGVGLVETQYF TGTGCCTGGGGGGGTGTGGGTCTTGTGGAGACCCAGTACTTC
. 13 TRBJ1-2 TRBV6-6 once CASSHQGGDGYTF TGTGCCAGCAGCCACCAGGGAGGGGATGGCTACACCTTC
. 13 TRBJ2-7 TRBV6-1 once CASSLTSGYEQYF TGTGCCAGCTCTCTGACTAGTGGGTACGAGCAGTACTTC
TRBD2 16 TRBJ2-7 TRBV28 . CASGITGGGNSYEQYF TGTGCCAGCGGAATTACAGGCGGGGGAAATTCCTACGAGCAGTACTTC
. 14 TRBJ2-1 TRBV27 . CASNLGGSYNEQFF TGTGCCAGCAACCTAGGAGGCTCCTACAATGAGCAGTTCTTC
TRBD2 14 TRBJ2-7 TRBV6-5 . CASSWTSGTYEQYF TGTGCCAGCAGTTGGACTAGCGGGACCTACGAGCAGTACTTC
TRBD1 15 TRBJ2-5 TRBV27 . CASSNAGGAPETQYF TGTGCCAGCAGTAACGCAGGGGGCGCTCCGGAGACCCAGTACTTC
TRBD1 14 TRBJ1-2 TRBV5-5 . CASSLGQGVFGYTF TGTGCCAGCAGCTTGGGACAGGGGGTGTTTGGCTACACCTTC
. 18 TRBJ2-1 TRBV21-1 . CASSKVPGKREGGHEQFF TGTGCCAGCAGCAAAGTACCCGGGAAGCGGGAGGGTGGGCATGAGCAGTTCTTC
TRBD2 16 TRBJ2-2 TRBV10-2 . CASSPGLAGVTGELFF TGCGCCAGCAGTCCCGGACTAGCGGGAGTCACCGGGGAGCTGTTTTTT
. 15 TRBJ1-1 TRBV28 . CASSSTTGGNTEAFF TGTGCCAGCAGTTCGACGACAGGAGGGAACACTGAAGCTTTCTTT
TRBD2 19 TRBJ2-2 TRBV5-6 once CASSPTSGRAPLNTGELFF TGTGCCAGCAGCCCGACTAGCGGGAGGGCCCCCCTGAACACCGGGGAGCTGTTTTTT
. 15 TRBJ2-1 TRBV13 . CASSIGFRSYNEQFF TGTGCCAGCAGTATCGGGTTTAGGTCCTACAATGAGCAGTTCTTC
. 15 TRBJ2-1 TRBV2 once CASSDIQGFYNEQFF TGTGCCAGCAGTGACATCCAGGGGTTTTACAATGAGCAGTTCTTC
TRBD2 13 TRBJ2-7 TRBV29-1 . CSVLSAGAYEQYF TGCAGCGTTCTTAGTGCGGGAGCCTACGAGCAGTACTTC
. 14 TRBJ2-7 TRBV6-1 . CASSPQGVGYEQYF TGTGCCAGCAGTCCTCAGGGAGTGGGGTACGAGCAGTACTTC
. 15 TRBJ1-1 TRBV27 . CASSLFPGANTEAFF TGTGCCAGCAGTTTATTTCCGGGGGCGAACACTGAAGCTTTCTTT
TRBD1 16 TRBJ2-2 TRBV4-3 . CASSGAGGADTGELFF TGCGCCAGCAGCGGGGCAGGGGGCGCGGATACCGGGGAGCTGTTTTTT
. 14 TRBJ2-1 TRBV7-6 . CASSPDGTYNEQFF TGTGCCAGCAGCCCGGACGGGACCTACAATGAGCAGTTCTTC
. 13 TRBJ2-7 TRBV11-3 once CASSFGLLYEQYF TGTGCCAGCAGCTTCGGACTACTCTACGAGCAGTACTTC
. 12 TRBJ2-7 TRBV30 . CAWSVAPPEQYF TGTGCCTGGAGTGTAGCACCCCCGGAGCAGTACTTC
TRBD1 14 TRBJ1-6 TRBV19 few CASSIGQGSSPLHF TGTGCCAGTAGTATCGGACAGGGAAGTTCACCCCTCCACTTT
. 12 TRBJ2-2 TRBV9 . CASSASPGELFF TGTGCCAGCAGCGCCTCTCCCGGGGAGCTGTTTTTT